This record looks at one T cell receptor beta chain sequence and its context. Its target is unknown. TCRdb analysed the reads with MiXCR anew, one entry per CDR3 protein. The top ten hold around 13% of the sample, which has about 310,000 distinct CDR3 sequences, under 20% seen once. These data come from a study of T cell repertoires in cytomegalovirus infection. In the study overall: CMV infection together with matching HLA type was indicated by public TCR beta signatures.

The V gene end was trimmed by 10 bases and the J gene end by 0 bases; junction bases not matched to a gene: 5. The germline gives CDR1 MDHEN, CDR2 SYDVKM. The CDR3 extends over 14 amino acids. Study-wide findings and caveats: Dominating the ex vivo response were HLA-C-restricted CMV-specific TCR beta clonotypes. Identification of carriers of CMV plus the relevant HLA was achieved through cumulative public TCR beta family frequency.

The clonotype comes from a human donor in good health (CMV status not recorded). Some clones in this sample may be carry-over from other donors' samples. The V call is TRBV28, the J call TRBJ2-3, with 9 bases matching TRBD2. The sample consisted of PBMCs. The chain's CDR3 is CATGLATSTDTQYF. As DNA, the CDR3 is TGTGCCACCGGACTAGCGACTAGCACAGATACGCAGTATTTT. The variable domain in full, completed from reference TRBV28 and TRBJ2-3, reads DVKVTQSSRYLVKRTGEKVFLECVQDMDHENMFWYRQDPGLGLRLIYFSYDVKMKEKGDIPEGYSVSREKKERFSLILESASTNQTSMYLCATGLATSTDTQYFGPGTRLTVL.